This T cell receptor (beta chain) comes out of a study of CXCR3-negative and CXCR3-positive naive CD8 T cells. Study outcomes and limitations: TRBV-TRBJ usage was alike in naive CXCR3-negative and CXCR3-positive cells but differed in memory cells. The TRB CDR3s that CXCR3-positive naive cells carried were more hydrophobic than those of CXCR3-negative naive cells.

UMI-labeled 5' RACE TRB cDNA libraries were prepared from the cells. TCRdb reprocessed the 5' RACE reads; each CDR3 protein has one entry and no DNA is given. The repertoire table contains tens of thousands of distinct CDR3 sequences. With regard to this clonotype: Its antigen is unidentified.

Naive CD8+ T lymphocytes were specified as CD45RO-CCR7+CD27+CD95-. CDR3 length: 14 amino acids. Germline values: CDR1 SEHNR, CDR2 FQNEAQ (reference sequence). The chain carries TRBV7-9 and TRBJ1-1; as DNA is missing, the TRBD1 call by TCRdb cannot be tested. This TCR was recovered from a human donor in good health. Some clones in this sample may be carry-over from other donors' samples. The source material was naive CXCR3+ CD8+ T cells from blood. Subset here: CD45RO-CCR7+CD27+CD95- naive CD8+ T cells expressing CXCR3 (TNR3+). CDR3 loop: CASTPTEPNTEAFF. The variable domain in full, with the rest retrieved from reference TRBV7-9 and TRBJ1-1, is DTGVSQNPRHKITKRGQNVTFRCDPISEHNRLYWYRQTLGQGPEFLTYFQNEAQLEKSRLLSDRFSAERPKGSFSTLEIQRTEQGDSAMYLCASTPTEPNTEAFFGQGTRLTVV.